Described below is a single T cell receptor beta chain sequence and its context. Looked up from germline, CDR1 is MNHEY and CDR2 is SVGAGI. Germline trimming cut 0 bases from V and 3 bases from J; bases unmatched to any gene: 4. The CDR3 sequence is 17 residues long. TCRbeta library preparation incorporated unique molecular identifiers. TCRdb passed the PCR reads through MiXCR, listing each CDR3 protein once. The sample carries some 200,000 distinct CDR3 sequences, approximately 15% recorded once. The sample is drawn from a study of T-cell reconstitution after alpha-beta-depleted transplantation in children.

The sample in question was PBMCs from the stem cell graft donor, obtained from the stem cell graft. This receptor was identified in a human donor who donated a stem cell graft to a child with acute lymphoblastic leukemia. The chain combines TRBV6-5 with TRBJ2-2; 10 positions match TRBD1. The CDR3 sequence is CASSYSPGTGDTGELFF. The CDR3 nucleotides read TGTGCCAGCAGTTACTCACCCGGGACAGGGGACACCGGGGAGCTGTTTTTT.